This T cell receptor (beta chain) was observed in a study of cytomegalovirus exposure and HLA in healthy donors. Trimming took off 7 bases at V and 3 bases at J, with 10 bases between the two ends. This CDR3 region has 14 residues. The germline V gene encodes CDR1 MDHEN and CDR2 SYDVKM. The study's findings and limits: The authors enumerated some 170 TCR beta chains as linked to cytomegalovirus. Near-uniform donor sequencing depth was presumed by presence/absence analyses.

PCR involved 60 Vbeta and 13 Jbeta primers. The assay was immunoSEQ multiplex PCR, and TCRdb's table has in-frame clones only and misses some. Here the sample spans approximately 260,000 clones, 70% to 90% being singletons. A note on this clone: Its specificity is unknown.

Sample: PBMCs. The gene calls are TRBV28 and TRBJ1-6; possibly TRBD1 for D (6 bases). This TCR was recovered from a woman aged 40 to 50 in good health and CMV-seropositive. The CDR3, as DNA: TGTGCCAGCATGGTGACAGGCTATAATTCACCCCTCCACTTT. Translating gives CASMVTGYNSPLHF.